This T cell receptor (delta chain) was captured in a study of γδ T cells in repeated Plasmodium falciparum infection. TCRdb reprocessed the multiplex PCR reads using CATT. The profile shows tens of thousands of delta-chain clones, 0.95% to 1% of them singletons. Vgamma9/Vdelta2+ and Vdelta2-negative gammadelta T cells were flow-sorted from PBMC for bulk sequencing. This clone was counted between two and nine times. A far bigger clonotype differs at one base, so this is likely a read error. Germline V CDR1 and CDR2: TSWWSYY, QGS. The CDR3 spans 23 residues. This TCR derives from a pool of human donors (malaria-infected and uninfected, not separated). Input material: gamma-delta T cells from blood. This chain connects TRDV1 to TRDJ3; 10 nucleotides match TRDD3. TCRdb leaves out the J gene; it was filled in here by matching the DNA to germline. The CDR3 coding sequence is TGTGCTCTTGGGGAACGGGACTCCTTCCCAGGGGGATACGACTCCTGGGACACCCGGCAGATGTTTTTC. Amino acids: CALGERDSFPGGYDSWDTRQMFF.